Sequencing of this TCR beta chain was carried out in a study of graft-versus-host responses after intestinal transplantation. Study results and caveats: The presence of high graft-versus-host to host-versus-graft clonal ratios in allografts characterized patients with graft-donor T cell macrochimerism.

There were around 200,000 CFSE-labeled responder cells plated together with around 200,000 irradiated, violet-dye-labeled stimulator cells. Libraries were prepared by immunoSEQ multiplex PCR; TCRdb keeps only in-frame clonotypes and omits some of them. The profile shows about 21,000 clones, approximately 40% of them singletons. The V end was cut by 6 bases, the J end by 5 bases, with 11 bases between. The CDR3 is 12 amino acids. The germline gives CDR1 MDHEN, CDR2 SYDVKM. The TCR originated in a human patient who received an intestinal transplant. This material consisted of alloreactive CD8+ T cells from a mixed lymphocyte reaction culture, taken before intestinal transplant. As to subset: CFSE-low proliferating T cells sorted from roughly six-day pre-transplant mixed lymphocyte reaction (GvH or HvG direction). This chain connects TRBV28 to TRBJ2-7; D may be TRBD2 (6 bases). CDR3 in amino acids: CASRTAGNEQYF. The CDR3 DNA is TGTGCCAGCAGGACCGCGGGAAACGAGCAGTACTTC.